This T cell receptor (beta chain) was observed in a study of T cells after yellow fever vaccination. TCRdb passed the 5' RACE reads through MiXCR, listing each CDR3 protein once. Of roughly 500,000 distinct CDR3 sequences detected, roughly 19% appear once; the ten largest clones hold roughly 13%. The germline V gene encodes CDR1 SGHTA and CDR2 FQGNSA. This CDR3 has 14 residues. V was pared by 1 base and J by 8 bases, with 13 bases between. The TCR originated in a man aged 25-45 years who received the YFV17D yellow fever vaccine. The material sequenced was PBMCs, taken 15 days after the yellow fever booster vaccination. V usage is TRBV7-2 and J usage is TRBJ2-3, with D hard to call. The CDR3 DNA follows: TGTGCCAGCAGCTTAGTGGGGTCCTCCGCTACGCAGTATTTT. Its translation is CASSLVGSSATQYF.